This TCR beta chain was recorded in a study of fetal regulatory T cell absence and autoimmunity (dated by TCRdb to about 2017). Regarding the study in general: Exocrine pancreas autoimmunity was observed in the IPEX patients in the absence of clinical diabetes. General study outcomes and caveats: Significant oligoclonal enrichment of the TCR compartment was observed in pancreas versus cord blood, with some top clones enriched more than 90-fold. The oligoclonal enrichment was taken as support for antigen-driven autoimmunity in the pancreas before birth in IPEX syndrome. Cord blood and pancreas had broadly similar TRB gene family usage, resembling published neonatal and adult repertoires.

A distance of 26 bases separates the germline ends of V and J, which lose 4 bases and 14 bases respectively. Based on the germline V gene (reference sequence), the CDR1 and CDR2 sequences are SEHNR and FQNEAQ. Spanning cysteine to phenylalanine, the CDR3 consists of 15 amino acids. Just the 45-base CDR3 DNA is kept, in frame starting at base 1. As to this clone: This clone's antigen is unknown. Base-call qualities are not available, and no considerably larger clone is one nucleotide away.

On the immunoSEQ human TCRbeta survey platform, a two-step multiplex PCR amplified and barcoded the TCRbeta CDR3 regions. Libraries were sequenced on Illumina instruments, with IgH sequenced in parallel from the same samples. In the source study's methods: To remove PCR and sequencing errors, raw reads were filtered against the IMGT V, D, J definitions and then binned using a nearest-neighbor algorithm. A clone was defined by an identical nucleotide sequence, and differential abundance between tissues was tested with a Fisher exact test for each clone at a pFDR threshold of p<0.01. Clones whose frequencies were too low for statistical inference were excluded by a minimum inclusion filter of 10 in either sample. The immunoSEQ Analyzer was used for pairwise clonal comparisons, while IMGT tools were used to assess gene family usage. The immuneACCESS repertoire file appears here via TCRdb, limited to in-frame rearrangements. These files lack a portion of the clones; in checked studies, under half of the deficit traces to unresolved V genes, and the cause of the others is not known. The D gene and trimming were derived from the DNA, and the V and J assignments and clone size from that table. This sample lists 95,000 to 100,000 clones; more than 70% were detected once. About 2.1% of the sample is in the top ten clones.

Repertoire sequencing was done on genomic DNA taken from frozen pancreas tissue. Genomic DNA, roughly 1.9-3.3 ug, was extracted from umbilical cord blood or frozen pancreas using the DNeasy Blood and Tissue Kit. Specimen: pancreas tissue. This receptor was taken from a male donor with IPEX syndrome. Recombination connected TRBV7-9 to TRBJ2-5; the D gene could be TRBD1 or TRBD2, each one agreeing over 6 bases. The CDR3 region has the sequence CASSSRGSSGGTGYF. The sequence in DNA is TGTGCCAGCAGCTCGAGGGGGTCGTCCGGCGGGACCGGCTACTTC.